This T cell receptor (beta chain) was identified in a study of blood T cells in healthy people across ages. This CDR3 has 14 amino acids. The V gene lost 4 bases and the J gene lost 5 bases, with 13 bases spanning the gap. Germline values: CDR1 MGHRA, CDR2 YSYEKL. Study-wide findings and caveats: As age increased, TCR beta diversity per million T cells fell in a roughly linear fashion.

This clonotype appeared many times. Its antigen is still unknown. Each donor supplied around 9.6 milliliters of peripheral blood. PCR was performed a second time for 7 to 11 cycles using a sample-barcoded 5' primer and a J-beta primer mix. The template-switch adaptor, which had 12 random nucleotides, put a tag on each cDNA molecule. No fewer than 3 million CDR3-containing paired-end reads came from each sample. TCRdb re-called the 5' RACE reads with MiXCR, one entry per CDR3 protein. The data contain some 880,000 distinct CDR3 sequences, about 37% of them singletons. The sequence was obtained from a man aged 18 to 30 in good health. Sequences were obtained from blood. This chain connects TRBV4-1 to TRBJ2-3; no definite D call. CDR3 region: CASSRGESVDTQYF. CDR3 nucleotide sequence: TGCGCCAGCAGCCGAGGCGAAAGCGTAGATACGCAGTATTTT.